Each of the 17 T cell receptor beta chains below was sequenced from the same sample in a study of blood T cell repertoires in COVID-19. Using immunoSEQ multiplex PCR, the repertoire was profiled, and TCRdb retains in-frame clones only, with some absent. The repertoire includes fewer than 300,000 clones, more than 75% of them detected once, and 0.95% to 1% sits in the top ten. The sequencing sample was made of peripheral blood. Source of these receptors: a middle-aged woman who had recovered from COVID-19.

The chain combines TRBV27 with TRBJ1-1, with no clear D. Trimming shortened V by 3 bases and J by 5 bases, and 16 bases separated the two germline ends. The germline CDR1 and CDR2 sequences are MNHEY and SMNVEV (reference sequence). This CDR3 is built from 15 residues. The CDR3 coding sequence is TGTGCCAGCAGTTTTGGGTGGAAGCCGGGAACTGAAGCTTTCTTT. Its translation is CASSFGWKPGTEAFF.

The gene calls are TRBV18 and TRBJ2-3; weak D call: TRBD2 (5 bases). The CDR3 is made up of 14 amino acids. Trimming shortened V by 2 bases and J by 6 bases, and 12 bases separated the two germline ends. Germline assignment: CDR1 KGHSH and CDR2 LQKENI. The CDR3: CASSPVSAPDTQYF. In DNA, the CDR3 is TGTGCCAGCTCACCAGTTAGCGCCCCGGATACGCAGTATTTT. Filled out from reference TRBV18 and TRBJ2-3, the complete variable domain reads NAGVMQNPRHLVRRRGQEARLRCSPMKGHSHVYWYRQLPEEGLKFMVYLQKENIIDESGMPKERFSAEFPKEGPSILRIQQVVRGDSAAYFCASSPVSAPDTQYFGPGTRLTVL.

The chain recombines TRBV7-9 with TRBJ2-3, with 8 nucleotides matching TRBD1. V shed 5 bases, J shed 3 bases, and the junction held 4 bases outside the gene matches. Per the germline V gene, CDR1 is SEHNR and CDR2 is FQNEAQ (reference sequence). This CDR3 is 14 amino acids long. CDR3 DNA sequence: TGTGCCAGCAGCGCAGGGGGCTGGACAGATACGCAGTATTTT. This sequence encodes CASSAGGWTDTQYF.

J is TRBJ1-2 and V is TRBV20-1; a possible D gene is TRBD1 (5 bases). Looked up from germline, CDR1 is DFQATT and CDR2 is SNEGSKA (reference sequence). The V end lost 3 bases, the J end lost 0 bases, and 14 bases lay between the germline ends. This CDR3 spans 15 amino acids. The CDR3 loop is CSASGAQGTNYGYTF. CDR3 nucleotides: TGCAGTGCTAGTGGGGCGCAGGGAACTAACTATGGCTACACCTTC.

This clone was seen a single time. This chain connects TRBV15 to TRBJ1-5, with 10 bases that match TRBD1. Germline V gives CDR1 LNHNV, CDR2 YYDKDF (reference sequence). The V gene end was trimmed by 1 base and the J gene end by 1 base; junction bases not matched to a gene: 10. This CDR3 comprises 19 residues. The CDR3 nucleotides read TGTGCCACCAGCAGAGGATGGAGGACAGGGGGAGGAAGCAATCAGCCCCAGCATTTT. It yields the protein CATSRGWRTGGGSNQPQHF.

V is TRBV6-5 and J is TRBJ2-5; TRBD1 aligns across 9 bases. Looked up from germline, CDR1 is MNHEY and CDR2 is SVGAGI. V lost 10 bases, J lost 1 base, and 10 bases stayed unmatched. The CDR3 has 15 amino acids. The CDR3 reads CATHTGGAFQETQYF. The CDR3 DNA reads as TGTGCCACCCACACAGGGGGCGCTTTCCAAGAGACCCAGTACTTC.

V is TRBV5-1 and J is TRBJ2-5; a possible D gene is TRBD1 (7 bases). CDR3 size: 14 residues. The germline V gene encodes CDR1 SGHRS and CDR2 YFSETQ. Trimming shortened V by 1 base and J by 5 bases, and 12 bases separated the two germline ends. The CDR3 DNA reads TGCGCCAGCAGCTTGTTGTCAGGGGGGGAGACCCAGTACTTC. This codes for CASSLLSGGETQYF.

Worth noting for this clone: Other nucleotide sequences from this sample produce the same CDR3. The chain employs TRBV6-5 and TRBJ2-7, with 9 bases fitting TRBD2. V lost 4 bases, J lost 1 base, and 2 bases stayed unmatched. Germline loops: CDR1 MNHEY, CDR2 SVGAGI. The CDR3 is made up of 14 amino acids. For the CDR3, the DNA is TGTGCCAGCAGTTGGGCGGGAGGGTCCTACGAGCAGTACTTC. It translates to CASSWAGGSYEQYF.

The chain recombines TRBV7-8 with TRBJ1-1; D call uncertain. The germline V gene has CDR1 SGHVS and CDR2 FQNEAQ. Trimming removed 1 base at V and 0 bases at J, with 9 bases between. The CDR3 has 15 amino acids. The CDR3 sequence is CASSLGLAMNTEAFF. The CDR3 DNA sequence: TGTGCCAGCAGCTTAGGGCTAGCCATGAACACTGAAGCTTTCTTT.

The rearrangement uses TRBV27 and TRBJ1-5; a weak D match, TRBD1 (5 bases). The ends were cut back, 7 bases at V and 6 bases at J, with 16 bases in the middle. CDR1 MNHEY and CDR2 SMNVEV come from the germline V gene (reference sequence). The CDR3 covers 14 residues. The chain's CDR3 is CASTRSGGGQPQHF. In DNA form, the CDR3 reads TGTGCCAGCACCCGTTCCGGGGGAGGTCAGCCCCAGCATTTT.

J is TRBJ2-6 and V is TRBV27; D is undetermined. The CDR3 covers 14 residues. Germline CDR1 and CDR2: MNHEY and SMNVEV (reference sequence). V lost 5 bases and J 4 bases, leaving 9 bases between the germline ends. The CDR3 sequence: CASSAPRGANVLTF. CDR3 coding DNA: TGTGCCAGCAGTGCCCCGCGGGGGGCCAACGTCCTGACTTTC.

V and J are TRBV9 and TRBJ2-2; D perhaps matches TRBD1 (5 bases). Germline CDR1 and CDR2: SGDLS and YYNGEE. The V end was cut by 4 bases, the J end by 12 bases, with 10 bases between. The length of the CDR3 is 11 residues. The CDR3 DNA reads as TGTGCCAGCAGCTGGGGCAATCAGCTGTTTTTT. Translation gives CASSWGNQLFF.

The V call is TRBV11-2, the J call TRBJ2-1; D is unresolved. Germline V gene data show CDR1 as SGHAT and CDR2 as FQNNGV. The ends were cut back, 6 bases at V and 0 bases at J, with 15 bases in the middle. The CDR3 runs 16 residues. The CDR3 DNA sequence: TGTGCCAGCAGGCAAGAGGTCTCGGCCTCCTACAATGAGCAGTTCTTC. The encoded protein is CASRQEVSASYNEQFF.

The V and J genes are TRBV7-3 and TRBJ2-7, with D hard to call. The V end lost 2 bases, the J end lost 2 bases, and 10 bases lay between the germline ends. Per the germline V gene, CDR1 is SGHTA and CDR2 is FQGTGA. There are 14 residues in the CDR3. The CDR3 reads CASSLLGPPYEQYF. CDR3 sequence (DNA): TGTGCCAGCAGCTTATTGGGCCCCCCCTACGAGCAGTACTTC. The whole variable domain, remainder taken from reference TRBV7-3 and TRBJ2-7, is GAGVSQTPSNKVTEKGKYVELRCDPISGHTALYWYRQSLGQGPEFLIYFQGTGAADDSGLPNDRFFAVRPEGSVSTLKIQRTERGDSAVYLCASSLLGPPYEQYFGPGTRLTVT.

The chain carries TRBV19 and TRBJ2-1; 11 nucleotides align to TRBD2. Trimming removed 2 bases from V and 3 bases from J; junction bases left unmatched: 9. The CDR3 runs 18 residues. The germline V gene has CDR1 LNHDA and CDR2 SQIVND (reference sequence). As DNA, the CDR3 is TGTGCCAGTAGTATAAATAGCGGGAGGGCCTGGGACTACAATGAGCAGTTCTTC. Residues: CASSINSGRAWDYNEQFF.

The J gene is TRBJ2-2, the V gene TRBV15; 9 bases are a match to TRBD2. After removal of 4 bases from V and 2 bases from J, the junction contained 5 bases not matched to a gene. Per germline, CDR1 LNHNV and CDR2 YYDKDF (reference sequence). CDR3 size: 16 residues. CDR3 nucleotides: TGTGCCACCAGCATCGCTAGCGGGGCTAACACCGGGGAGCTGTTTTTT. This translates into CATSIASGANTGELFF.

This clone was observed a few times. DNA of the CDR3: TGTGCCAGCTCCCCCCGCGGGTCGAACACCGGGGAGCTGTTTTTT. Translation: CASSPRGSNTGELFF. The V and J genes are TRBV18 and TRBJ2-2; D perhaps matches TRBD2 (5 bases). This CDR3 is 15 amino acids long. V was clipped by 6 bases and J by 0 bases, with 11 bases between them. Germline CDR1 and CDR2: KGHSH and LQKENI.